The 16 T cell receptor beta chains reported below all come from one sample, sequenced in a study of cytomegalovirus exposure and HLA in healthy donors. Primers for the PCR totalled 60 Vbeta and 13 Jbeta. Profiling relied on immunoSEQ multiplex PCR, and the TCRdb table lists in-frame clones only, not all of them. Altogether about 67,000 clones are present, 68% being singletons, with the ten largest covering around 2%. The sample consisted of PBMCs. All receptors derive from a woman aged 25 to 39 in good health and CMV-seronegative.

This clone has only a few counts. This sequence joins TRBV2 and TRBJ1-2, with no clear D. CDR3 length: 12 amino acids. Germline loops: CDR1 SNHLY, CDR2 FYNNEI. V lost 1 base and J lost 8, with 8 bases in between. The CDR3 here is CASSEGLLGYTF. In DNA form, the CDR3 reads TGTGCCAGCAGTGAAGGGCTCCTGGGCTACACCTTC.

The chain combines TRBV15 with TRBJ2-3, with 8 bases identical to TRBD1. The CDR3 sequence is 16 residues long. The V segment lost 2 bases and the J segment 4 bases; nucleotides outside the gene matches: 8. The germline V gene encodes CDR1 LNHNV and CDR2 YYDKDF (reference sequence). For the CDR3, the DNA is TGTGCCACCAGCAGACCCGACAGGGGTGGGTCAGATACGCAGTATTTT. Its protein product is CATSRPDRGGSDTQYF. Full variable domain (rest looked up from reference TRBV15 and TRBJ2-3): DAMVIQNPRYQVTQFGKPVTLSCSQTLNHNVMYWYQQKSSQAPKLLFHYYDKDFNNEADTPDNFQSRRPNTSFCFLDIRSPGLGDTAMYLCATSRPDRGGSDTQYFGPGTRLTVL.

Concerning this clone: Different DNA sequences within this sample yield the same CDR3. The chain couples TRBV11-2 to TRBJ2-7; 9 nucleotides match TRBD1. The CDR3 runs to 14 residues. V lost 1 base and J lost 4; bases outside the gene matches: 2. Looked up from germline, CDR1 is SGHAT and CDR2 is FQNNGV. The CDR3 DNA is TGTGCCAGCAGCTTAGGACAGGGGGGTTACGAGCAGTACTTC. Amino acid sequence: CASSLGQGGYEQYF. Full variable domain (outside the CDR3, taken from reference TRBV11-2 and TRBJ2-7): EAGVAQSPRYKIIEKRQSVAFWCNPISGHATLYWYQQILGQGPKLLIQFQNNGVVDDSQLPKDRFSAERLKGVDSTLKIQPAKLEDSAVYLCASSLGQGGYEQYFGPGTRLTVT.

This clone was detected only a few times. Additional DNA sequences in this sample encode the identical CDR3. The gene calls are TRBV19 and TRBJ2-7; 11 bases are shared with TRBD2. The V gene's germline CDR1 is LNHDA and CDR2 SQIVND (reference sequence). V dropped 3 bases and J dropped 3; count of bases not matched to a gene: 4. CDR3 length: 15 amino acids. CDR3: CASSIASGGLYEQYF. CDR3 sequence (DNA): TGTGCCAGTAGTATTGCTAGCGGGGGGCTCTACGAGCAGTACTTC.

This sequence joins TRBV5-1 and TRBJ2-3; the D gene is possibly TRBD1 (5 bases). The CDR3 spans 14 residues. CDR1 is SGHRS and CDR2 is YFSETQ in the germline V gene. Trimming shortened V by 5 bases and J by 6 bases, and 16 bases separated the two germline ends. In DNA form, the CDR3 reads TGCGCCAGCAGACGCGAGGTAGGGGCCGATACGCAGTATTTT. Translation gives CASRREVGADTQYF.

This clone was counted a few times. V is TRBV11-3 and J is TRBJ2-7; D remains ambiguous. Germline V lookup: CDR1 SGHNT, CDR2 YENEEA. Trimming cost V 2 bases and J 0 bases, with 11 bases left between them. The CDR3 has 15 amino acids. DNA for the CDR3: TGTGCCAGCAGCTTACGTTCGATGAGCTCCTACGAGCAGTACTTC. It is translated as CASSLRSMSSYEQYF.

The chain couples TRBV27 to TRBJ2-2; TRBD1 is a possible D gene (5 bases). Per germline, CDR1 MNHEY and CDR2 SMNVEV (reference sequence). CDR3 size: 16 residues. Trimming left V 6 bases short and J 4 bases short, with 18 bases between. CDR3 sequence reads: CASSQRAGSSTGELFF. The CDR3 nucleotides are TGTGCCAGCAGCCAACGGGCAGGGTCGTCCACCGGGGAGCTGTTTTTT.

A single count supports this clone. V usage is TRBV7-2 and J usage is TRBJ1-6; 8 positions match TRBD1. The CDR3 length is 18 residues. CDR1 is SGHTA and CDR2 is FQGNSA in the germline V gene. J gave up 5 bases and V 2 bases, and 11 bases lay outside the gene matches. The CDR3 loop reads CASSLSLRQGTNNSPLHF. The CDR3 nucleotides are TGTGCCAGCAGCTTATCCCTCCGACAGGGGACAAATAATTCACCCCTCCACTTT.

The genes are TRBV2 and TRBJ2-5, with TRBD1 matching over 7 bases. Losses at the gene ends were 7 bases for V and 3 bases for J; bases not matched to a gene: 8. Germline CDR1 reads SNHLY; CDR2 reads FYNNEI. The CDR3 extends over 14 amino acids. CDR3 residues: CASTPRQGKETQYF. CDR3 coding DNA: TGTGCCAGCACCCCCCGACAGGGAAAAGAGACCCAGTACTTC. The full variable domain, rest sourced from reference TRBV2 and TRBJ2-5, is EPEVTQTPSHQVTQMGQEVILRCVPISNHLYFYWYRQILGQKVEFLVSFYNNEISEKSEIFDDQFSVERPDGSNFTLKIRSTKLEDSAMYFCASTPRQGKETQYFGPGTRLLVL.

Of note for this clone: One junction end disagrees with the germline gene, perhaps due to a read error. The chain combines TRBV7-9 with TRBJ2-7, with 7 bases matching TRBD2. There are 16 residues in the CDR3. Germline CDR1 is SEHNR and CDR2 is FQNEAQ (reference sequence). Written as DNA, the CDR3 is TGTTCCAGCAGCTTAGGGTCAGCGGGGAAGCTCTACGAGCAGTACTTC. This sequence encodes CSSSLGSAGKLYEQYF.

The gene calls are TRBV12-5 and TRBJ1-5, with a possible D match to TRBD1 (6 bases). Trimming shortened V by 6 bases and J by 11 bases, and 14 bases separated the two germline ends. Germline assignment: CDR1 LGHNT and CDR2 FRNRAP. The CDR3 is 12 residues long. The CDR3 region has the DNA TGTGCTAGTGGACCGGACAGCCAAACCCAGCATTTT. This translates into CASGPDSQTQHF.

This chain links TRBV5-1 with TRBJ2-5, with TRBD2 matching over 9 bases. After removal of 0 bases from V and 4 bases from J, the junction contained 4 bases not matched to a gene. CDR3 size: 15 residues. The germline CDR1 and CDR2 sequences are SGHRS and YFSETQ. CDR3 coding DNA: TGCGCCAGCAGCTTGGTGGGTAGCGGGGGAGAGACCCAGTACTTC. Residues: CASSLVGSGGETQYF.

The rearrangement uses TRBV29-1 and TRBJ1-2; TRBD1 matches at 7 bases. This CDR3 has 12 amino acids. After removal of 6 bases from V and 8 bases from J, the junction contained 9 bases not matched to a gene. The germline CDR1 and CDR2 sequences are SQVTM and ANQGSEA. CDR3 DNA sequence: TGCAGCGTGAAAGGACAGGAGTTCGGCTACACCTTC. This translates into CSVKGQEFGYTF.

V is TRBV6-5 and J is TRBJ2-7, with 9 bases lining up with TRBD1. Germline-derived CDR1 and CDR2 are MNHEY and SVGAGI. The CDR3 spans 14 residues. Trimming took 7 bases from V and 3 from J; bases not matched to a gene: 7. Written as DNA, the CDR3 is TGTGCCAGCATTTCCGGGACAGGGTACTACGAGCAGTACTTC. Amino acids: CASISGTGYYEQYF.

This clone has a single count. The chain combines TRBV7-9 with TRBJ2-3; 7 bases fit TRBD1. CDR1 is SEHNR and CDR2 is FQNEAQ in the germline V gene (reference sequence). V gave up 5 bases and J gave up 6 bases; unmatched junction bases: 11. This CDR3 comprises 15 residues. The CDR3 coding sequence is TGTGCCAGCAGCGCCCTCGGCAAGGGGGCGGATACGCAGTATTTT. Protein product: CASSALGKGADTQYF.

The table lists this clone with a few counts. This chain links TRBV10-3 with TRBJ1-6; D not certain. The CDR3 runs 14 residues. From germline, CDR1 is ENHRY and CDR2 SYGVKD. Trimming shortened V by 5 bases and J by 7 bases, and 12 bases separated the two germline ends. CDR3 DNA sequence: TGTGCCATCAGTCCTATCGGGGAAAATTCACCCCTCCACTTT. This sequence encodes CAISPIGENSPLHF.